The 25 T cell receptor beta chains presented below share a single source sample, sequenced in a study of shared clonotypes between healthy human individuals. Assay used: immunoSEQ multiplex PCR; TCRdb lists only in-frame clones, some missing. The data show around 690,000 clones, around 90% seen once. The sequencing sample was made of memory CD8+ T cells from PBMCs. Subset meaning: CD45RO+ cells pooled with CCR7-negative TemRA cells. The receptors shown here come from a man between 18 and 29 years old in good health. Some clones in this sample may be carry-over from other donors' samples.

This chain connects TRBV7-9 to TRBJ2-2, with D maybe TRBD1 (6 bases). Germline CDR1 is SEHNR and CDR2 is FQNEAQ (reference sequence). The V gene lost 7 bases and the J gene lost 2 bases, with 14 bases spanning the gap. This CDR3 comprises 15 residues. The CDR3 protein is CASISGTFNTGELFF. The CDR3 DNA sequence: TGTGCCAGCATTTCTGGGACATTCAACACCGGGGAGCTGTTTTTT.

V and J are TRBV9 and TRBJ2-7; D call uncertain. Trimming took 5 bases from V and 3 from J, leaving 9 bases between them. This CDR3 is 12 amino acids long. Germline V gene lookup returns CDR1 SGDLS and CDR2 YYNGEE. The DNA for the CDR3 is TGTGCCAGCAGTGGGGTTGGCTACGAGCAGTACTTC. Protein: CASSGVGYEQYF.

The gene calls are TRBV4-3 and TRBJ2-7, with D perhaps TRBD1 (6 bases). V was shortened by 1 base and J by 2 bases, with 18 bases between the two germline ends. The CDR3 length is 17 residues. The germline V gene encodes CDR1 LGHNA and CDR2 YSLEER. The CDR3 sequence is CASSQVRKSGAPYEQYF. In DNA, the CDR3 is TGCGCCAGCAGCCAAGTCCGAAAATCAGGGGCCCCCTACGAGCAGTACTTC.

The chain joins TRBV7-2 to TRBJ2-1; D is uncertain. V lost 3 bases and J lost 4, with 10 bases in between. This CDR3 is 14 amino acids long. The germline gives CDR1 SGHTA, CDR2 FQGNSA. This chain's CDR3 is CASSFFSGYNEQFF. CDR3 DNA sequence: TGTGCCAGCAGCTTTTTTTCAGGTTACAATGAGCAGTTCTTC. Combining the CDR3 with reference TRBV7-2 and TRBJ2-1 gives the whole variable domain GAGVSQSPSNKVTEKGKDVELRCDPISGHTALYWYRQSLGQGLEFLIYFQGNSAPDKSGLPSDRFSAERTGGSVSTLTIQRTQQEDSAVYLCASSFFSGYNEQFFGPGTRLTVL.

This chain uses TRBV7-9 with TRBJ1-2; TRBD1 aligns across 10 bases. CDR3 size: 16 residues. V was pared by 3 bases and J by 2 bases, with 6 bases of the junction left unmatched. Germline CDR1 and CDR2: SEHNR and FQNEAQ (reference sequence). The CDR3 is CASSFVGQGLNYGYTF. CDR3 sequence (DNA): TGTGCCAGCAGCTTTGTGGGACAGGGGCTCAACTATGGCTACACCTTC.

The chain combines TRBV2 with TRBJ2-7; unclear D gene. The CDR3 consists of 14 residues. With 1 base removed from V and 4 bases from J, the gap between germline ends came to 11 bases. The germline gives CDR1 SNHLY, CDR2 FYNNEI. The CDR3 spells CASSEGYGEYEQYF. The CDR3 bases are TGTGCCAGCAGTGAAGGGTACGGAGAATACGAGCAGTACTTC.

The chain employs TRBV4-1 and TRBJ1-1, with a tentative D call TRBD1 (6 bases). Germline V lookup: CDR1 MGHRA, CDR2 YSYEKL. This CDR3 is 17 amino acids long. V was shortened by 0 bases and J by 11 bases, with 25 bases between the two germline ends. The DNA of the CDR3 is TGCGCCAGCAGCCAAGAACCATTGGGGGGCGAACTTAGGAGGGCTTTCTTT. This gives the protein CASSQEPLGGELRRAFF.

The chain carries TRBV5-1 and TRBJ2-5; TRBD1 matches at 7 bases. The ends lost 0 bases at V and 3 bases at J; junction bases unmatched: 17. This CDR3 region has 19 residues. Germline-derived CDR1 and CDR2 are SGHRS and YFSETQ. The CDR3 region is CASSLEASGTEQQEETQYF. CDR3 bases: TGCGCCAGCAGCTTGGAGGCGTCCGGGACAGAGCAACAAGAAGAGACCCAGTACTTC. Full variable domain (remainder filled in from reference TRBV5-1 and TRBJ2-5): KAGVTQTPRYLIKTRGQQVTLSCSPISGHRSVSWYQQTPGQGLQFLFEYFSETQRNKGNFPGRFSGRQFSNSRSEMNVSTLELGDSALYLCASSLEASGTEQQEETQYFGPGTRLLVL.

The rearrangement joins TRBV27 to TRBJ2-6, with D unresolved. Between the trimmed V and J ends, which lost 3 bases and 0 bases, there was a span of 6 bases. Germline V lookup: CDR1 MNHEY, CDR2 SMNVEV (reference sequence). This CDR3 has 15 residues. The CDR3 here is CASSLIFSGANVLTF. CDR3 nucleotides: TGTGCCAGCAGTTTGATATTCTCTGGGGCCAACGTCCTGACTTTC.

The V and J genes are TRBV7-9 and TRBJ1-2; D may be TRBD1 (6 bases). The germline V gene encodes CDR1 SEHNR and CDR2 FQNEAQ (reference sequence). The CDR3 extends over 15 amino acids. V was shortened by 5 bases and J by 3 bases, with 16 bases between the two germline ends. This CDR3 is CASSTGEGVDYGYTF. In DNA form, the CDR3 reads TGTGCCAGCAGCACCGGGGAGGGGGTAGACTATGGCTACACCTTC.

The rearrangement uses TRBV5-1 and TRBJ2-3, with D tentatively TRBD2 (5 bases). CDR1 and CDR2 (germline): SGHRS, YFSETQ. V lost 0 bases and J lost 7, with 33 bases in between. The CDR3 extends over 21 amino acids. CDR3 region: CASSLASSLWPRRARENTQYF. The CDR3 DNA reads as TGCGCCAGCAGCTTGGCCTCTAGCCTGTGGCCGAGACGGGCGCGTGAAAATACGCAGTATTTT.

The chain joins TRBV27 to TRBJ2-5, with 13 bases fitting TRBD2. CDR1 MNHEY and CDR2 SMNVEV come from the germline V gene (reference sequence). The CDR3 sequence is 18 residues long. Unmatched junction bases numbered 9, after V lost 1 base and J lost 4 bases. For the CDR3, the DNA is TGTGCCAGCAGTTTATTAGGACTAGCGGGAGTAGGGGGAGAGACCCAGTACTTC. Translation: CASSLLGLAGVGGETQYF.

The chain couples TRBV28 to TRBJ2-7; D possibly corresponds to TRBD1 (6 bases). CDR3 length equals 13 residues. The germline V gene encodes CDR1 MDHEN and CDR2 SYDVKM. Trimming cost V 6 bases and J 3 bases, with 12 bases left between them. CDR3 DNA sequence: TGTGCCAGCAGGGGAACAGGGCTCTACGAGCAGTACTTC. It translates to CASRGTGLYEQYF.

The V gene is TRBV27, the J gene TRBJ1-3; tentative D call: TRBD1 (6 bases). CDR3 size: 16 residues. Looked up from germline, CDR1 is MNHEY and CDR2 is SMNVEV (reference sequence). V dropped 8 bases and J dropped 4 bases, with 21 bases sitting between them. The CDR3 here is CASPSSGRGHGNTIYF. The CDR3 bases are TGTGCCAGCCCTAGTTCGGGGCGGGGGCACGGAAACACCATATATTTT.

The chain employs TRBV6-5 and TRBJ2-1; D unclear. Per the germline V gene, CDR1 is MNHEY and CDR2 is SVGAGI. V lost 4 bases and J 2 bases, leaving 9 bases between the germline ends. The CDR3 is made up of 14 amino acids. CDR3 sequence (DNA): TGTGCCAGCAGTTGGACCAAGACCTACAATGAGCAGTTCTTC. This gives the protein CASSWTKTYNEQFF.

The V and J genes are TRBV10-3 and TRBJ2-1, with 10 bases matching TRBD2. V was pared by 4 bases and J by 4 bases, with 4 bases of the junction left unmatched. CDR1 is ENHRY, CDR2 SYGVKD, per germline. The CDR3 runs to 15 residues. The DNA of the CDR3 is TGTGCCATCAGTGCTTCACTAGCGGGGTACAATGAGCAGTTCTTC. Protein product: CAISASLAGYNEQFF.

The V and J genes are TRBV6-6 and TRBJ2-1; no reliable D call. Deletions cut 2 bases from V and 4 bases from J, with 6 bases between. This CDR3 has 13 residues. Germline V gene data show CDR1 as MNHNY and CDR2 as SVGAGI (reference sequence). The CDR3 coding sequence is TGTGCCAGCAGTTACAGCGTTTACAATGAGCAGTTCTTC. It is translated as CASSYSVYNEQFF.

The chain recombines TRBV25-1 with TRBJ1-4; TRBD1 is a possible D gene (5 bases). Germline loops: CDR1 MGHDK, CDR2 SYGVNS. The CDR3 is made up of 16 amino acids. The V end was cut by 6 bases, the J end by 7 bases, with 21 bases between. The CDR3 region is CASSQGREGWIEKLFF. The CDR3 bases are TGTGCCAGCAGCCAAGGCCGGGAGGGGTGGATTGAAAAACTGTTTTTT.

This rearrangement joins TRBV7-6 to TRBJ2-2, with TRBD2 matching over 8 bases. CDR3 length equals 17 residues. CDR1 is SGHVS and CDR2 is FNYEAQ in the germline V gene. After removal of 5 bases from V and 0 bases from J, the junction contained 8 bases not matched to a gene. Written as DNA, the CDR3 is TGTGCCAGCAGCAATAGCGGGGTTGAATCGAACACCGGGGAGCTGTTTTTT. It encodes CASSNSGVESNTGELFF.

This chain connects TRBV7-9 to TRBJ2-7; 8 bases agree with TRBD1. Germline V gene sequence: CDR1 SEHNR, CDR2 FQNEAQ (reference sequence). The CDR3 extends over 16 amino acids. With 5 bases clipped from V and 0 bases from J, the junction kept 9 bases outside the gene matches. In DNA form, the CDR3 reads TGTGCCAGCAGCCCAGGGACAGGCGGTTTCTCCTACGAGCAGTACTTC. It yields the protein CASSPGTGGFSYEQYF. The variable domain in full, with the rest retrieved from reference TRBV7-9 and TRBJ2-7, is DTGVSQNPRHKITKRGQNVTFRCDPISEHNRLYWYRQTLGQGPEFLTYFQNEAQLEKSRLLSDRFSAERPKGSFSTLEIQRTEQGDSAMYLCASSPGTGGFSYEQYFGPGTRLTVT.

The chain couples TRBV23-1 to TRBJ2-3; perhaps TRBD1 as D (5 bases). TRBV23-1 is filed as an ORF, its function uncertain. The CDR3 covers 15 residues. V shed 4 bases and J shed 0 bases, with 11 bases lying between them. DNA for the CDR3: TGCGCCAGCAGTCGGGGCAAGACTAGCACAGATACGCAGTATTTT. It encodes CASSRGKTSTDTQYF.

V gene TRBV11-2 combines with J gene TRBJ2-5; the match to TRBD2 covers 7 bases. The J call may be wrong; the DNA end is better matched by TRBJ2-7. The CDR3 runs 14 residues. The V gene's germline CDR1 is SGHAT and CDR2 FQNNGV. CDR3 residues: CASALPSGAYEQYF. Here the CDR3 DNA reads TGTGCCAGCGCCCTCCCTAGCGGAGCCTACGAGCAGTACTTC.

This chain connects TRBV9 to TRBJ2-7; D is uncertain. CDR3 length: 13 amino acids. Looked up from germline, CDR1 is SGDLS and CDR2 is YYNGEE. With 4 bases removed from V and 5 bases from J, the gap between germline ends came to 13 bases. CDR3 amino acids: CASSSELDHEQYF. DNA for the CDR3: TGTGCCAGCAGCTCCGAATTGGATCACGAGCAGTACTTC.

The chain is built from TRBV5-4 and TRBJ2-5, with 10 positions matching TRBD2. Germline CDR1 and CDR2: SGHNT and YYREEE (reference sequence). This CDR3 region has 15 residues. The J segment lost 5 bases and the V segment lost 4 bases, leaving 8 bases of the junction unmatched. The CDR3 region is CASSEWTSGKETQYF. CDR3 sequence (DNA): TGTGCCAGCAGCGAATGGACTAGCGGCAAGGAGACCCAGTACTTC.

The V gene is TRBV19, the J gene TRBJ2-7; 7 bases are shared with TRBD2. The J segment lost 2 bases and the V segment lost 9 bases, leaving 10 bases of the junction unmatched. The length of the CDR3 is 14 residues. CDR1 and CDR2 (germline): LNHDA, SQIVND (reference sequence). The CDR3 here is CASGASGLTYEQYF. As DNA, the CDR3 is TGTGCCAGCGGGGCTAGCGGATTAACCTACGAGCAGTACTTC.